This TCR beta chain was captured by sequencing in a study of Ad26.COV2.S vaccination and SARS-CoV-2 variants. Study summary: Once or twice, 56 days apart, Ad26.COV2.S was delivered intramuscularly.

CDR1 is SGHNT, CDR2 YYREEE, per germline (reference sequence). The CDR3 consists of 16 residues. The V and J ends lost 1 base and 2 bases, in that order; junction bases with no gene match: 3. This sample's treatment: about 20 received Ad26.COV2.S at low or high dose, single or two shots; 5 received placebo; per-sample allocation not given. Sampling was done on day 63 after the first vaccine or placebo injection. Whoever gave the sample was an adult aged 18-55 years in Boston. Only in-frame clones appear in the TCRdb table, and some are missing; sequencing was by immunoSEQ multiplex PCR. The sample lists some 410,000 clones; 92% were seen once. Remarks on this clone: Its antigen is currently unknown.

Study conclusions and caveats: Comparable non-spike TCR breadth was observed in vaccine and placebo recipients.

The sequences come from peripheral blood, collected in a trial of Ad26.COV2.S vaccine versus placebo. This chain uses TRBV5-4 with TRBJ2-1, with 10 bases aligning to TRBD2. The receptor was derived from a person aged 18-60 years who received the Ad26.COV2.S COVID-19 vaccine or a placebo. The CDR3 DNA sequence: TGTGCCAGCAGCTTGCCACTAGCGGGGACCTACAATGAGCAGTTCTTC. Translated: CASSLPLAGTYNEQFF.